What follows is one T cell receptor (beta chain) and its context. The data originate from a study of control samples from healthy donors and cancer patients. CDR1 ENHRY and CDR2 SYGVKD come from the germline V gene. V lost 2 bases and J 0 bases, leaving 8 bases between the germline ends. The CDR3 totals 14 residues. Measured with immunoSEQ multiplex PCR; TCRdb has only the in-frame clones, and not every one. Here the sample spans 150,000 or so clones, about 94% being singletons. Specimen: blood. The chain combines TRBV10-3 with TRBJ2-7, with a tentative D call TRBD1 (5 bases). The receptor's source is a man aged 45-65 years in good health. The CDR3 sequence is CAISEPRDSYEQYF. The CDR3 DNA reads TGTGCCATCAGTGAGCCCAGGGACTCCTACGAGCAGTACTTC.